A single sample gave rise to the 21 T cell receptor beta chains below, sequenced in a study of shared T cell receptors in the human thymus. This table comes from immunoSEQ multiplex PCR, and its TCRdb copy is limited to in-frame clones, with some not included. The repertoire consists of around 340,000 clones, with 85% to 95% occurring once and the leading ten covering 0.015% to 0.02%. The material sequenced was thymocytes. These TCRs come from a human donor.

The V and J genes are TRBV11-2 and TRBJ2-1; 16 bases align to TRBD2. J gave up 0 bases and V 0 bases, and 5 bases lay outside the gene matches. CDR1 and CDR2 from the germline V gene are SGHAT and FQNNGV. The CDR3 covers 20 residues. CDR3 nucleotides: TGTGCCAGCAGCTTAGATGGGGGACTAGCGGGAGGGAGCTCCTACAATGAGCAGTTCTTC. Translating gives CASSLDGGLAGGSSYNEQFF.

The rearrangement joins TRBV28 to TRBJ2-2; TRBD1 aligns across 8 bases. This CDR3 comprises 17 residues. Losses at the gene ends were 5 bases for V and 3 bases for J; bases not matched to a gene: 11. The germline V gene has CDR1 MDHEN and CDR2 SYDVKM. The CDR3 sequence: CASSPNLDRDDTGELFF. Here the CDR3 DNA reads TGTGCCAGCAGTCCTAACCTGGACAGGGACGACACCGGGGAGCTGTTTTTT.

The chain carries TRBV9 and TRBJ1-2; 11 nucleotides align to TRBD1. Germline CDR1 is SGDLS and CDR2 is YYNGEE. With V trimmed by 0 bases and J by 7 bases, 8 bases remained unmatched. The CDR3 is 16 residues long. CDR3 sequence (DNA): TGTGCCAGCAGCGTAGCCGCCGGGACAGGGGGGGGTGGCTACACCTTC. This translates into CASSVAAGTGGGGYTF.

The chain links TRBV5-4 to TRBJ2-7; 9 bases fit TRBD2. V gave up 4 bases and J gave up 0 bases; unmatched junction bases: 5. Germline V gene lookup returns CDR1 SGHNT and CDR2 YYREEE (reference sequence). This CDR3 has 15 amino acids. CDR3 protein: CASSVTSGSSYEQYF. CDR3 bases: TGTGCCAGCAGCGTGACTAGCGGTAGCTCCTACGAGCAGTACTTC.

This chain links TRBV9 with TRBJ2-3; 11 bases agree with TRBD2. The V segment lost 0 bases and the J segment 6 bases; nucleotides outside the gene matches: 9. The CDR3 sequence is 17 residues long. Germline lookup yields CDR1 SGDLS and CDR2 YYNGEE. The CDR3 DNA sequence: TGTGCCAGCAGCGTAGCTTTTACTAGCGGGAGTATTGATACGCAGTATTTT. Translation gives CASSVAFTSGSIDTQYF.

DNA of the CDR3: TGTGCCAGCAGCCGCCGTCGCGGACTTTGGACAGATACGCAGTATTTT. It yields the protein CASSRRRGLWTDTQYF. The J gene is TRBJ2-3, the V gene TRBV7-2, with D possibly TRBD2 on 5 matching bases. Germline V gene sequence: CDR1 SGHTA, CDR2 FQGNSA. V lost 5 bases and J 3 bases, leaving 18 bases between the germline ends. The CDR3 has 16 amino acids.

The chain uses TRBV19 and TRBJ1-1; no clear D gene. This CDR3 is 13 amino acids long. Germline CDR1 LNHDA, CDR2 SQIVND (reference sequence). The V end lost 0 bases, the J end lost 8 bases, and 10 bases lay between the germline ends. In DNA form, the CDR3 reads TGTGCCAGTAGTATAGAATGCGGCAGGGAAGCTTTCTTT. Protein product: CASSIECGREAFF.

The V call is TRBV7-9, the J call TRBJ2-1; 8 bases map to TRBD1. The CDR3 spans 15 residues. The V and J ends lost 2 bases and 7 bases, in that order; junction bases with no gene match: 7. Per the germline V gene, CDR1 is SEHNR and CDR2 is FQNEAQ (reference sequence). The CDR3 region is CASSLTSQGGNEQFF. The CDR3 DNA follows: TGTGCCAGCAGCTTAACGTCACAGGGGGGAAATGAGCAGTTCTTC.

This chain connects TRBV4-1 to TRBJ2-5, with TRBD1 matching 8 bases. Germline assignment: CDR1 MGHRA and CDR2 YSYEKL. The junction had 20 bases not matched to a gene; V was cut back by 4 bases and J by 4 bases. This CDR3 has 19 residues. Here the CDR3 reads CASSRPSTRGQWVRETQYF. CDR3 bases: TGCGCCAGCAGCCGACCTTCAACCAGGGGGCAATGGGTTCGAGAGACCCAGTACTTC.

DNA for the CDR3: TGTGCCAGCAGACCCGGGACACCTCGGATTTTTACCTACAATGAGCAGTTCTTC. Translating gives CASRPGTPRIFTYNEQFF. V gene TRBV28 combines with J gene TRBJ2-1; the D gene is possibly TRBD1 (6 bases). V dropped 6 bases and J dropped 2 bases, with 23 bases sitting between them. The CDR3 length is 18 residues. Germline CDR1 reads MDHEN; CDR2 reads SYDVKM.

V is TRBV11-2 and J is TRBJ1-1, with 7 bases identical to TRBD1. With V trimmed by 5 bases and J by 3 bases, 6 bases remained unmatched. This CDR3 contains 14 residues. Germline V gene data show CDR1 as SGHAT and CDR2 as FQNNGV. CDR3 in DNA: TGTGCCAGCAGCCGAAAGGGGGCGGACACTGAAGCTTTCTTT. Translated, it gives CASSRKGADTEAFF. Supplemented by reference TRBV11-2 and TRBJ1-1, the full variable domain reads EAGVAQSPRYKIIEKRQSVAFWCNPISGHATLYWYQQILGQGPKLLIQFQNNGVVDDSQLPKDRFSAERLKGVDSTLKIQPAKLEDSAVYLCASSRKGADTEAFFGQGTRLTVV.

CDR3 residues: CASSSIITHIDRYEQYF. In DNA, the CDR3 is TGTGCCAGCAGCTCCATCATAACCCACATCGACAGATACGAGCAGTACTTC. The rearrangement links TRBV11-2 to TRBJ2-7, with D perhaps TRBD1 (5 bases). The CDR3 has 17 residues. Germline CDR1 SGHAT, CDR2 FQNNGV. Trimming cost V 4 bases and J 4 bases, with 23 bases left between them.

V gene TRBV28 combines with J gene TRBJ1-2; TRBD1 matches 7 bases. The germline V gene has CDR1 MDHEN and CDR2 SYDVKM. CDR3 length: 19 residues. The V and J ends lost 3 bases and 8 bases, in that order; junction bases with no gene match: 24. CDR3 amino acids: CASSFPHLQGLPRFSGYTF. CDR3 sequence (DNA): TGTGCCAGCAGTTTTCCACACCTACAGGGGTTGCCACGTTTTAGCGGCTACACCTTC.

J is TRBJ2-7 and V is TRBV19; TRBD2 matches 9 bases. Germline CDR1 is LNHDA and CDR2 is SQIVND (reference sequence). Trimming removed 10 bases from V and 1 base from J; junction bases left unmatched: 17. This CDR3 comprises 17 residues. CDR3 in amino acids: CAIASGGRVVWSYEQYF. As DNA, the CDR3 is TGTGCCATCGCGAGCGGCGGGAGGGTGGTTTGGTCCTACGAGCAGTACTTC.

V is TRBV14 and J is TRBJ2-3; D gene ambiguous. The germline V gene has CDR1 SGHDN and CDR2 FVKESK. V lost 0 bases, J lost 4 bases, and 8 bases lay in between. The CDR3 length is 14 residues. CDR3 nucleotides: TGTGCCAGCAGCCAAGATTTCCCGGCAGATACGCAGTATTTT. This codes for CASSQDFPADTQYF. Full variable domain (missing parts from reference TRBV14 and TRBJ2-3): EAGVTQFPSHSVIEKGQTVTLRCDPISGHDNLYWYRRVMGKEIKFLLHFVKESKQDESGMPNNRFLAERTGGTYSTLKVQPAELEDSGVYFCASSQDFPADTQYFGPGTRLTVL.

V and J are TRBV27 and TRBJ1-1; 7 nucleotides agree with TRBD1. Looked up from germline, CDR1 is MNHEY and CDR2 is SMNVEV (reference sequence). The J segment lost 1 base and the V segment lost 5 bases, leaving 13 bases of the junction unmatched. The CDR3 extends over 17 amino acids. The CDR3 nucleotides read TGTGCCAGCAGTCCCAACAGGGGAGACAGCCAGAACACTGAAGCTTTCTTT. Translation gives CASSPNRGDSQNTEAFF.

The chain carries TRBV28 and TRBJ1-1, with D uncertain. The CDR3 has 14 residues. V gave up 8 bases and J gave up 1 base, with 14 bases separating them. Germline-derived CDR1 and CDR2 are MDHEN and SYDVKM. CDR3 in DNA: TGTGCCAGCCTAAACGTCGGCAGGAACACTGAAGCTTTCTTT. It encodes CASLNVGRNTEAFF.

CDR3 nucleotide sequence: TGTGCCAGTAGTACTAAAACGGCCCCTCGGGGCAATCAGCCCCAGCATTTT. Translating it yields CASSTKTAPRGNQPQHF. V gene TRBV19 combines with J gene TRBJ1-5; D is uncertain. Per germline, CDR1 LNHDA and CDR2 SQIVND (reference sequence). This CDR3 region has 17 residues. V dropped 4 bases and J dropped 2 bases, with 18 bases sitting between them.

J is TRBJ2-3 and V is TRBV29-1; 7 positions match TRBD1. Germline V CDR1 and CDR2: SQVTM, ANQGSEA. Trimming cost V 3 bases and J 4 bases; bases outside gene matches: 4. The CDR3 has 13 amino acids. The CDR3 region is CSVEYRGADTQYF. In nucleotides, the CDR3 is TGCAGCGTTGAGTACAGGGGAGCAGATACGCAGTATTTT.

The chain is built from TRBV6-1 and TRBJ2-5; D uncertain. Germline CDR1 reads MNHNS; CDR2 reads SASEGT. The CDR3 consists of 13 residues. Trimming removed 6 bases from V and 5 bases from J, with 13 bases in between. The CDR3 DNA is TGTGCCAGCAGGCCCCTAGGAACCGAGACCCAGTACTTC. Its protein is CASRPLGTETQYF.

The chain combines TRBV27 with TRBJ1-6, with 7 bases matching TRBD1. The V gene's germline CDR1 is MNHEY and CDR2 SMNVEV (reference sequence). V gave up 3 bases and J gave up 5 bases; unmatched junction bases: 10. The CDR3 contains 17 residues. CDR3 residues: CASSFGQATSHNSPLHF. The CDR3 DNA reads TGTGCCAGCAGTTTCGGACAGGCGACTTCTCATAATTCACCCCTCCACTTT.